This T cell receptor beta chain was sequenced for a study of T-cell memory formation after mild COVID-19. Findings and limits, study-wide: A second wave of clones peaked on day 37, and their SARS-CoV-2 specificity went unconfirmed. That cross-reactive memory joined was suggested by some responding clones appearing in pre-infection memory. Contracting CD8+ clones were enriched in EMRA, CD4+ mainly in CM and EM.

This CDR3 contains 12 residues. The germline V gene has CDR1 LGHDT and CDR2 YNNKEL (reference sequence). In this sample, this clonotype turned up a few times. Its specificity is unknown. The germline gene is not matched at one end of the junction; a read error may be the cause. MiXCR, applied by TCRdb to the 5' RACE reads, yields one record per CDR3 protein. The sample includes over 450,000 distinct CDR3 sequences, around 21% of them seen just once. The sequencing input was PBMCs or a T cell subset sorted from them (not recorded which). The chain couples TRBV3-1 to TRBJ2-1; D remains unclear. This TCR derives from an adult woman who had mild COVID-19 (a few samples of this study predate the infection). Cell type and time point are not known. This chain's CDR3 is CASSRTVNEQFF. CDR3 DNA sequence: TGTGCCAGTAGCCGGACGGTGAATGAGCAGTTCTTC.